A single sample gave rise to the 32 T cell receptor beta chains below, sequenced in a study of blood T cell repertoires in COVID-19. Repertoires were generated with immunoSEQ multiplex PCR, while TCRdb's copy carries only in-frame clones and drops some. Here the sample spans around 26,000 clones, 75% to 90% being singletons. Sequenced: peripheral blood. The origin of the receptors is a woman at least 80 years old with acute or convalescent COVID-19.

This rearrangement joins TRBV27 to TRBJ2-1; 10 bases match TRBD2. This CDR3 has 16 residues. V lost 3 bases and J lost 5; bases outside the gene matches: 7. Germline lookup yields CDR1 MNHEY and CDR2 SMNVEV (reference sequence). CDR3 bases: TGTGCCAGCAGTTTTAAGCCGGGACTAGCGAACAATGAGCAGTTCTTC. It codes for CASSFKPGLANNEQFF.

The V call is TRBV19, the J call TRBJ1-1; D is perhaps TRBD1 (6 bases). Germline CDR1 LNHDA, CDR2 SQIVND (reference sequence). The CDR3 consists of 14 residues. V was clipped by 6 bases and J by 0 bases, with 11 bases between them. CDR3 residues: CASREGGMNTEAFF. CDR3 DNA: TGTGCCAGTAGAGAAGGGGGTATGAACACTGAAGCTTTCTTT. The full variable domain, its missing parts supplied by reference TRBV19 and TRBJ1-1, is DGGITQSPKYLFRKEGQNVTLSCEQNLNHDAMYWYRQDPGQGLRLIYYSQIVNDFQKGDIAEGYSVSREKKESFPLTVTSAQKNPTAFYLCASREGGMNTEAFFGQGTRLTVV.

The chain uses TRBV5-8 and TRBJ2-1; TRBD1 agrees at 8 bases. The V segment lost 2 bases and the J segment 8 bases; nucleotides outside the gene matches: 9. Germline V lookup: CDR1 SGHTS, CDR2 YDEGEE. The CDR3 spans 15 residues. In DNA, the CDR3 is TGTGCCAGCAGCTTTATGGACAGGGCAGGAGATGAGCAGTTCTTC. Translated, it gives CASSFMDRAGDEQFF.

The J gene is TRBJ1-2, the V gene TRBV7-9, with D uncertain. The CDR3 is 13 amino acids. The germline V gene has CDR1 SEHNR and CDR2 FQNEAQ (reference sequence). The ends were cut back, 2 bases at V and 0 bases at J, with 4 bases in the middle. CDR3 region: CASSLTANYGYTF. CDR3 DNA sequence: TGTGCCAGCAGCTTAACAGCTAACTATGGCTACACCTTC.

V gene TRBV27 combines with J gene TRBJ1-5; no definite D call. The CDR3 spans 12 residues. Per the germline V gene, CDR1 is MNHEY and CDR2 is SMNVEV (reference sequence). The V and J ends lost 3 bases and 3 bases respectively, with 3 bases between them. The CDR3, as DNA: TGTGCCAGCAGTTTCAACAATCAGCCCCAGCATTTT. This encodes CASSFNNQPQHF.

This clone has only one observation. The chain combines TRBV6-4 with TRBJ2-5, with D unresolved. Deletions cut 2 bases from V and 1 base from J, with 14 bases between. Germline lookup yields CDR1 MRHNA and CDR2 SNTAGT. The CDR3 totals 16 residues. The CDR3 region has the DNA TGTGCCAGCAGTGACCACGAAAGGCGGAGCCAAGAGACCCAGTACTTC. Translating it yields CASSDHERRSQETQYF.

V gene TRBV6-2 or TRBV6-3 combines with J gene TRBJ1-6; TRBD1 aligns across 7 bases. Germline loops: CDR1 MNHEY, CDR2 SVGEGT. The CDR3 has 19 residues. Trimming removed 5 bases from V and 0 bases from J; junction bases left unmatched: 13. CDR3 DNA sequence: TGTGCCAGCAGTGACCACCGGGACAGTCGCACCTCCTATAATTCACCCCTCCACTTT. Translating it yields CASSDHRDSRTSYNSPLHF.

This chain connects TRBV28 to TRBJ2-7; TRBD2 matches 9 bases. Germline CDR1 MDHEN, CDR2 SYDVKM. The junction had 11 bases not matched to a gene; V was cut back by 5 bases and J by 0 bases. This CDR3 has 17 residues. The CDR3 coding sequence is TGTGCCAGCAGTCTAACTAGCGGGTTTTACCTCTCCTACGAGCAGTACTTC. It is translated as CASSLTSGFYLSYEQYF. The whole variable domain, remainder taken from reference TRBV28 and TRBJ2-7, is DVKVTQSSRYLVKRTGEKVFLECVQDMDHENMFWYRQDPGLGLRLIYFSYDVKMKEKGDIPEGYSVSREKKERFSLILESASTNQTSMYLCASSLTSGFYLSYEQYFGPGTRLTVT.

The V gene is TRBV3-1 (or the pseudogene TRBV3-2), the J gene TRBJ2-2; 12 bases agree with TRBD2. The CDR3 is made up of 15 amino acids. The germline CDR1 and CDR2 sequences are LGHDT and YNNKEL (reference sequence). The junction had 2 bases not matched to a gene; V was cut back by 4 bases and J by 5 bases. CDR3 amino acids: CASSLGLAGTGELFF. CDR3 nucleotide sequence: TGTGCCAGCAGCCTCGGACTAGCGGGGACCGGGGAGCTGTTTTTT.

This clone was seen more than once but under ten times. The J gene is TRBJ2-1, the V gene TRBV27, with TRBD2 matching over 7 bases. The length of the CDR3 is 13 residues. Germline CDR1 MNHEY, CDR2 SMNVEV (reference sequence). Unmatched junction bases numbered 3, after V lost 0 bases and J lost 10 bases. As DNA, the CDR3 is TGTGCCAGCAGTTTATCGATGGGAGGGGAGCAGTTCTTC. Its translation is CASSLSMGGEQFF.

The V call is TRBV18, the J call TRBJ1-6; a possible D gene is TRBD1 (5 bases). Trimming shortened V by 3 bases and J by 5 bases, and 11 bases separated the two germline ends. Per germline, CDR1 KGHSH and CDR2 LQKENI. The CDR3 contains 15 residues. The CDR3 coding sequence is TGTGCCAGCTCACCGGGGGGGTCCGATAATTCACCCCTCCACTTT. Translated, it gives CASSPGGSDNSPLHF.

The CDR3 sequence: CAISESGVIDTGGNTIYF. CDR3 nucleotides: TGTGCCATCAGTGAGTCCGGGGTCATCGATACGGGGGGAAACACCATATATTTT. The chain combines TRBV10-3 with TRBJ1-3, with no clear D. Looked up from germline, CDR1 is ENHRY and CDR2 is SYGVKD. V gave up 0 bases and J gave up 4 bases, with 19 bases separating them. The CDR3 consists of 18 residues.

The gene calls are TRBV9 and TRBJ1-2, with TRBD1 as a possible D gene (6 bases). This CDR3 is built from 13 residues. CDR1 is SGDLS and CDR2 is YYNGEE in the germline V gene. The V end was cut by 1 base, the J end by 4 bases, with 8 bases between. In DNA form, the CDR3 reads TGTGCCAGCAGCGTATTGGACAGCTATGGCTACACCTTC. It codes for CASSVLDSYGYTF. Drawing the rest from reference TRBV9 and TRBJ1-2, the complete variable domain is DSGVTQTPKHLITATGQRVTLRCSPRSGDLSVYWYQQSLDQGLQFLIQYYNGEERAKGNILERFSAQQFPDLHSELNLSSLELGDSALYFCASSVLDSYGYTFGSGTRLTVV.

The chain is built from TRBV15 and TRBJ2-1; 8 positions match TRBD2. V trimming: 3 bases; J trimming: 5 bases; junction bases outside the gene matches: 0. This CDR3 comprises 13 residues. Germline V gene data show CDR1 as LNHNV and CDR2 as YYDKDF (reference sequence). The CDR3 sequence: CATSSGGDNEQFF. CDR3 nucleotide sequence: TGTGCCACCAGCAGCGGGGGGGACAATGAGCAGTTCTTC.

The V gene is TRBV5-1, the J gene TRBJ2-3; a weak D match, TRBD2 (5 bases). V lost 1 base and J lost 1, with 13 bases in between. This CDR3 spans 16 amino acids. From germline, CDR1 is SGHRS and CDR2 YFSETQ. The CDR3: CASSLSGPGGTDTQYF. In nucleotides, the CDR3 is TGCGCCAGCAGCTTGTCTGGACCCGGGGGCACAGATACGCAGTATTTT.

The genes are TRBV28 and TRBJ2-1; 12 bases are shared with TRBD2. This CDR3 comprises 16 residues. The germline gives CDR1 MDHEN, CDR2 SYDVKM. The V segment lost 6 bases and the J segment 8 bases; nucleotides outside the gene matches: 11. CDR3 region: CASRTSGRYLRDEQFF. The DNA of the CDR3 is TGTGCCAGCAGGACTAGCGGGAGATACCTTAGGGATGAGCAGTTCTTC.

V is TRBV6-4 and J is TRBJ1-1; 8 bases align to TRBD1. The CDR3 is 13 residues long. V gave up 0 bases and J gave up 9 bases; unmatched junction bases: 3. Per the germline V gene, CDR1 is MRHNA and CDR2 is SNTAGT. CDR3 protein: CASSDSRRGQAFF. The DNA of the CDR3 is TGTGCCAGCAGTGACTCGCGCAGGGGGCAAGCTTTCTTT.

The rearrangement joins TRBV5-1 to TRBJ1-1; D not resolved. The CDR3 totals 16 residues. The germline V gene encodes CDR1 SGHRS and CDR2 YFSETQ. V was trimmed by 4 bases and J by 4 bases, leaving 20 bases between them. The CDR3 sequence is CASSASRGSEGTEAFF. The CDR3 DNA follows: TGCGCCAGCAGCGCCTCCCGGGGTTCCGAGGGCACTGAAGCTTTCTTT.

The genes are TRBV30 and TRBJ1-2, with D maybe TRBD1 (5 bases). The CDR3 is 13 amino acids. Trimming cost V 5 bases and J 2 bases, with 12 bases left between them. In germline, CDR1 is GTSNPN, CDR2 SVGIG (reference sequence). CDR3 in amino acids: CAWFRVWNYGYTF. The CDR3 nucleotides read TGTGCCTGGTTCAGGGTGTGGAACTATGGCTACACCTTC. Full variable domain (remainder filled in from reference TRBV30 and TRBJ1-2): SQTIHQWPATLVQPVGSPLSLECTVEGTSNPNLYWYRQAAGRGLQLLFYSVGIGQISSEVPQNLSASRPQDRQFILSSKKLLLSDSGFYLCAWFRVWNYGYTFGSGTRLTVV.

This clone was observed a few times. The V call is TRBV2, the J call TRBJ1-2; D unclear. The CDR3 runs to 13 residues. V lost 8 bases and J 5 bases, leaving 15 bases between the germline ends. Germline lookup yields CDR1 SNHLY and CDR2 FYNNEI. The CDR3 region has the DNA TGTGCCAGCTCCCTGGAGGGATCTTATGGCTACACCTTC. This encodes CASSLEGSYGYTF.

The rearrangement uses TRBV5-1 and TRBJ1-1; TRBD1 is a possible D gene (5 bases). With 6 bases removed from V and 4 bases from J, the gap between germline ends came to 16 bases. The CDR3 length is 14 residues. Germline V CDR1 and CDR2: SGHRS, YFSETQ. CDR3 region: CASTPFPGGTEAFF. CDR3 nucleotide sequence: TGCGCCAGCACCCCGTTTCCCGGGGGCACTGAAGCTTTCTTT.

The chain combines TRBV4-2 with TRBJ1-2, with 9 bases identical to TRBD1. Germline values: CDR1 LGHNA, CDR2 YNFKEQ. V lost 0 bases, J lost 8 bases, and 7 bases stayed unmatched. This CDR3 has 15 amino acids. CDR3 sequence (DNA): TGTGCCAGCAGCCAAGATGGACAGGGGTTAGGGGGCTACACCTTC. Protein: CASSQDGQGLGGYTF.

J is TRBJ2-3 and V is TRBV30; TRBD2 aligns across 8 bases. J lost 5 bases, V lost 2 bases, and 3 bases had no gene match. The germline V gene encodes CDR1 GTSNPN and CDR2 SVGIG (reference sequence). This CDR3 has 13 residues. The CDR3, as DNA: TGTGCCTGGAGTAGGCTAGCGGGAGATACGCAGTATTTT. Translation: CAWSRLAGDTQYF.

In this sample, this clone turned up once. The rearrangement joins TRBV30 to TRBJ1-2; no firm D call. Per the germline V gene, CDR1 is GTSNPN and CDR2 is SVGIG (reference sequence). The length of the CDR3 is 13 residues. The V gene lost 3 bases and the J gene lost 3 bases, with 11 bases spanning the gap. The DNA of the CDR3 is TGTGCCTGGAGCAGACAATTCGACTATGGCTACACCTTC. As protein: CAWSRQFDYGYTF.

The genes are TRBV27 and TRBJ2-1; 8 bases fit TRBD2. Germline V gives CDR1 MNHEY, CDR2 SMNVEV (reference sequence). The CDR3 length is 16 residues. The ends lost 6 bases at V and 5 bases at J; junction bases unmatched: 12. The CDR3 DNA follows: TGTGCCAGCAGCCCCGGTGGAGCGGGAGTTCACAATGAGCAGTTCTTC. Translation: CASSPGGAGVHNEQFF.

This chain connects TRBV14 to TRBJ2-3; D is perhaps TRBD2 (6 bases). The CDR3 is 16 residues long. Trimming stripped 1 base from V and 0 bases from J, with 11 bases between. Germline V gives CDR1 SGHDN, CDR2 FVKESK. The CDR3 protein is CASSQGLGRSTDTQYF. The CDR3 DNA reads TGTGCCAGCAGCCAAGGACTAGGTCGTAGCACAGATACGCAGTATTTT.

The chain's CDR3 is CASSFPGQEAFF. In nucleotides, the CDR3 is TGTGCCAGCAGTTTTCCGGGACAAGAAGCTTTCTTT. The V and J genes are TRBV6-6 and TRBJ1-1; TRBD1 is a possible D gene (6 bases). In germline, CDR1 is MNHNY, CDR2 SVGAGI (reference sequence). This CDR3 spans 12 amino acids. Trimming removed 4 bases at V and 8 bases at J, with 11 bases between.

This clone has a single count. The chain has TRBV30 and TRBJ1-4; D is unresolved. The CDR3 has 12 amino acids. With 4 bases removed from V and 3 bases from J, the gap between germline ends came to 6 bases. Germline CDR1 GTSNPN, CDR2 SVGIG (reference sequence). The CDR3 region has the DNA TGTGCCTGGAACGGGGCTAATGAAAAACTGTTTTTT. Protein sequence: CAWNGANEKLFF.

Only one count was recorded for this clone. Other DNA sequences of this sample code for an identical CDR3. The genes are TRBV12-3 or TRBV12-4 and TRBJ2-7, with TRBD1 identical over 9 bases. The CDR3 consists of 13 residues. J was trimmed by 7 bases and V by 3 bases; bases with no gene match: 4. CDR3 amino acids: CASSFGTGYEQYF. The DNA for the CDR3 is TGTGCCAGCAGTTTTGGGACAGGGTATGAGCAGTACTTC.

The gene calls are TRBV15 and TRBJ2-3; 8 bases agree with TRBD1. Germline V CDR1 and CDR2: LNHNV, YYDKDF (reference sequence). The trim removed 2 bases at V and 2 bases at J, leaving 3 bases unmatched. The CDR3 loop spans 15 amino acids. The CDR3 region is CATSRQGASTDTQYF. For the CDR3, the DNA is TGTGCCACCAGCAGACAGGGGGCTTCCACAGATACGCAGTATTTT.

V is TRBV10-3 and J is TRBJ2-6, with a tentative D call TRBD1 (5 bases). Per the germline V gene, CDR1 is ENHRY and CDR2 is SYGVKD. CDR3 length: 16 residues. V lost 6 bases and J 2 bases, leaving 14 bases between the germline ends. The chain's CDR3 is CAIRGPSGTGANVLTF. The CDR3, as DNA: TGTGCCATCAGGGGGCCCTCTGGGACTGGGGCCAACGTCCTGACTTTC.

The chain links TRBV5-1 to TRBJ2-3; 12 bases line up with TRBD2. V lost 4 bases, J lost 4 bases, and 19 bases stayed unmatched. The CDR3 extends over 20 amino acids. The V gene's germline CDR1 is SGHRS and CDR2 YFSETQ. CDR3 nucleotides: TGCGCCAGCAGCAAGAGGGGGGCCGGACGCCCTAGCGGGGGGGCAGATACGCAGTATTTT. It encodes CASSKRGAGRPSGGADTQYF.